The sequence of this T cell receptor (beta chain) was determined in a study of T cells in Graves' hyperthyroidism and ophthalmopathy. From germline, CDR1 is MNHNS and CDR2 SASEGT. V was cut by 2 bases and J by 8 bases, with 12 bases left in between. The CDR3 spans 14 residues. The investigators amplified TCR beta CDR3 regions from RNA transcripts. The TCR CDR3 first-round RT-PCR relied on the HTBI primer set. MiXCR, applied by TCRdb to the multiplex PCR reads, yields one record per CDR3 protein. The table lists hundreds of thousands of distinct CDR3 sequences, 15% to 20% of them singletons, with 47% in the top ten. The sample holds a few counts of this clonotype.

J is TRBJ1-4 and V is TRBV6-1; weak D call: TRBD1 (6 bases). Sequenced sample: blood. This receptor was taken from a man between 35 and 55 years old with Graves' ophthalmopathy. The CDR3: CASSERGGQEKLFF. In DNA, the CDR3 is TGTGCCAGCAGTGAAAGGGGGGGGCAAGAAAAACTGTTTTTT.